What follows are 24 T cell receptor beta chains derived from one specimen sequenced in a study of blood T cell repertoires in COVID-19. Produced via immunoSEQ multiplex PCR; TCRdb's table is partial and in-frame only. The sample includes about 130,000 clones, roughly 86% of them seen just once. The specimen sequenced was peripheral blood. The receptors originated from a woman aged 70-85 years with COVID-19, enrolled during active disease.

This clone was counted only a few times. The chain carries TRBV2 and TRBJ1-2; 7 bases fit TRBD1. The CDR3 sequence is 10 residues long. V lost 8 bases, J lost 7 bases, and 1 base stayed unmatched. Germline V CDR1 and CDR2: SNHLY, FYNNEI. The CDR3 sequence is CASDRAGYTF. The CDR3 DNA follows: TGTGCCAGCGACAGGGCTGGCTACACCTTC.

This clone has a handful of counts. The chain has TRBV5-1 and TRBJ1-1; tentatively, D is TRBD1 (5 bases). Germline assignment: CDR1 SGHRS and CDR2 YFSETQ. The length of the CDR3 is 15 residues. V shed 4 bases and J shed 3 bases, with 16 bases lying between them. For the CDR3, the DNA is TGCGCCAGCAGCCTGGGGGTTTCGGGTTACACTGAAGCTTTCTTT. Translating it yields CASSLGVSGYTEAFF.

The V and J genes are TRBV23-1 and TRBJ2-7; weak D call: TRBD2 (5 bases). TRBV23-1 is given ORF status, its function remaining uncertain. V lost 0 bases and J 6 bases, leaving 15 bases between the germline ends. The length of the CDR3 is 15 residues. As DNA, the CDR3 is TGCGCCAGCAGTCAATCGGGAGCAGAATCTGGCGAGCAGTACTTC. Protein sequence: CASSQSGAESGEQYF.

The genes are TRBV3-1 (or the pseudogene TRBV3-2) and TRBJ2-7; possibly TRBD1 for D (6 bases). This CDR3 comprises 14 residues. Germline-derived CDR1 and CDR2 are LGHDT and YNNKEL (reference sequence). V gave up 1 base and J gave up 3 bases, with 10 bases separating them. The CDR3 region has the DNA TGTGCCAGCAGCCAAGTGAGGGGGATCTACGAGCAGTACTTC. This encodes CASSQVRGIYEQYF.

This rearrangement joins TRBV5-1 to TRBJ1-1; a possible D gene is TRBD1 (6 bases). The CDR3 is made up of 13 amino acids. V was cut by 6 bases and J by 3 bases, with 12 bases left in between. In germline, CDR1 is SGHRS, CDR2 YFSETQ. The CDR3 sequence: CASTADSYTEAFF. The CDR3 bases are TGCGCCAGCACCGCGGACAGCTACACTGAAGCTTTCTTT. The full variable domain, in which reference TRBV5-1 and TRBJ1-1 provide the parts outside the CDR3, is KAGVTQTPRYLIKTRGQQVTLSCSPISGHRSVSWYQQTPGQGLQFLFEYFSETQRNKGNFPGRFSGRQFSNSRSEMNVSTLELGDSALYLCASTADSYTEAFFGQGTRLTVV.

This chain links TRBV6-5 with TRBJ1-5; D unclear. CDR1 is MNHEY, CDR2 SVGAGI, per germline. CDR3 size: 15 residues. V lost 0 bases and J lost 3, with 9 bases in between. CDR3 sequence (DNA): TGTGCCAGCAGTTACTCGAGTCGTTTCAATCAGCCCCAGCATTTT. Encoded protein: CASSYSSRFNQPQHF.

V and J are TRBV5-4 and TRBJ1-2; a weak D match, TRBD1 (6 bases). The CDR3 totals 12 residues. Germline CDR1 SGHNT, CDR2 YYREEE (reference sequence). Trimming cost V 3 bases and J 6 bases, with 9 bases left between them. The CDR3 region is CASSSNRDGYTF. The CDR3 DNA follows: TGTGCCAGCAGCTCAAACAGGGATGGCTACACCTTC.

The chain combines TRBV10-3 with TRBJ1-1; no definite D call. Per germline, CDR1 ENHRY and CDR2 SYGVKD. Deletions cut 0 bases from V and 8 bases from J, with 7 bases between. This CDR3 is built from 12 residues. The DNA of the CDR3 is TGTGCCATCAGTGAGTCTTTCCGGGAAGCTTTCTTT. This translates into CAISESFREAFF.

The rearrangement links TRBV19 to TRBJ2-7; D possibly corresponds to TRBD1 (5 bases). This CDR3 comprises 14 residues. Germline lookup yields CDR1 LNHDA and CDR2 SQIVND (reference sequence). V lost 5 bases to trimming and J lost 0 bases, with 11 bases between them. The CDR3 protein is CASSFRQGSYEQYF. DNA of the CDR3: TGTGCCAGTAGTTTCCGGCAGGGCTCCTACGAGCAGTACTTC.

The chain employs TRBV5-1 and TRBJ1-2, with D tentatively TRBD1 (6 bases). Trimming pared 7 bases from V and 8 bases from J, leaving 33 bases between. The CDR3 contains 18 residues. From germline, CDR1 is SGHRS and CDR2 YFSETQ. The CDR3 DNA reads TGCGCCAGCGCCGGATATTTACAGGGTGGCCTTCTATATGTGGGCTACACCTTC. Amino acids: CASAGYLQGGLLYVGYTF.

The chain is built from TRBV30 and TRBJ1-2; 7 positions agree with TRBD1. This CDR3 comprises 15 residues. Germline loops: CDR1 GTSNPN, CDR2 SVGIG (reference sequence). After removal of 2 bases from V and 5 bases from J, the junction contained 11 bases not matched to a gene. The CDR3 spells CAWSPIRDSLYGYTF. CDR3 nucleotide sequence: TGTGCCTGGAGTCCTATCAGGGACAGCCTTTATGGCTACACCTTC.

This clone was observed a handful of times. The chain joins TRBV15 to TRBJ1-5; the match to TRBD1 covers 10 bases. Germline CDR1 LNHNV, CDR2 YYDKDF (reference sequence). The CDR3 consists of 20 residues. The trim removed 0 bases at V and 0 bases at J, leaving 11 bases unmatched. The CDR3 sequence is CATSRDRGTGDKYSNQPQHF. The CDR3 DNA follows: TGTGCCACCAGCAGAGATCGGGGGACAGGGGACAAATATAGCAATCAGCCCCAGCATTTT.

The V gene is TRBV19, the J gene TRBJ2-7; D is unclear. The CDR3 has 15 amino acids. V shed 1 base and J shed 2 bases, with 12 bases lying between them. Germline CDR1 LNHDA, CDR2 SQIVND (reference sequence). DNA for the CDR3: TGTGCCAGTAGTATAGGAGTGTTTGGGCCCTACGAGCAGTACTTC. Translating gives CASSIGVFGPYEQYF.

The CDR3 nucleotides are TGCGCCAGCAGCTCCAAGTCCTCACCTAGCTCCTACGAGCAGTACTTC. Translating gives CASSSKSSPSSYEQYF. The rearrangement uses TRBV5-1 and TRBJ2-7; no reliable D call. Trimming left V 3 bases short and J 0 bases short, with 16 bases between. The CDR3 totals 16 residues. Germline V gene lookup returns CDR1 SGHRS and CDR2 YFSETQ. Combining the CDR3 with reference TRBV5-1 and TRBJ2-7 gives the whole variable domain KAGVTQTPRYLIKTRGQQVTLSCSPISGHRSVSWYQQTPGQGLQFLFEYFSETQRNKGNFPGRFSGRQFSNSRSEMNVSTLELGDSALYLCASSSKSSPSSYEQYFGPGTRLTVT.

This clone was observed a single time. V and J are TRBV5-4 and TRBJ2-3; the D gene is possibly TRBD1 (5 bases). Germline loops: CDR1 SGHNT, CDR2 YYREEE (reference sequence). The CDR3 has 15 residues. With 1 base removed from V and 1 base from J, the gap between germline ends came to 10 bases. The CDR3 DNA reads TGTGCCAGCAGCTTGAATAACAGGCGCACAGATACGCAGTATTTT. Protein: CASSLNNRRTDTQYF.

This chain links TRBV7-9 with TRBJ2-3; TRBD1 might be the D (5 bases). CDR3 length equals 14 residues. CDR1 is SEHNR and CDR2 is FQNEAQ in the germline V gene (reference sequence). Trimming removed 1 base from V and 4 bases from J, with 9 bases in between. CDR3 amino acids: CASSLVAGSDTQYF. For the CDR3, the DNA is TGTGCCAGCAGCTTAGTGGCAGGGTCAGATACGCAGTATTTT.

The chain joins TRBV30 to TRBJ1-4, with a weak D call TRBD1 (6 bases). CDR3 length equals 13 residues. V lost 8 bases to trimming and J lost 6 bases, with 16 bases between them. Germline loops: CDR1 GTSNPN, CDR2 SVGIG (reference sequence). DNA for the CDR3: TGTGCCCTAAAGGGGGAATCAGATGAAAAACTGTTTTTT. This codes for CALKGESDEKLFF.

J is TRBJ1-2 and V is TRBV21-1; TRBD1 is the table's D call, not checked against the DNA. TRBV21-1 is a documented pseudogene. CDR3 length: 17 amino acids. CDR3 DNA sequence: TGTGCCAGCAGCAAAGGGGACAGGGGAAAAGCTAACTATGGCTACACCTTC. This encodes CASSKGDRGKANYGYTF.

This clone was found a few times. The V gene is TRBV3-1 (or the pseudogene TRBV3-2), the J gene TRBJ2-2; tentatively, D is TRBD2 (5 bases). Trimming cost V 1 base and J 3 bases, with 12 bases left between them. CDR1 and CDR2 (germline): LGHDT, YNNKEL (reference sequence). The CDR3 covers 16 residues. CDR3: CASSQVGGWDTGELFF. The CDR3 region has the DNA TGTGCCAGCAGCCAAGTGGGCGGGTGGGACACCGGGGAGCTGTTTTTT.

The chain joins TRBV5-1 to TRBJ1-2, with D tentatively TRBD1 (5 bases). Germline V gene lookup returns CDR1 SGHRS and CDR2 YFSETQ. The CDR3 has 14 amino acids. Trimming removed 1 base at V and 5 bases at J, with 12 bases between. CDR3 in DNA: TGCGCCAGCAGCTTGACAGGTGGGCTATATGGCTACACCTTC. It specifies CASSLTGGLYGYTF.

V usage is TRBV7-2 and J usage is TRBJ2-3, with a tentative D call TRBD2 (7 bases). The V gene lost 3 bases and the J gene lost 2 bases, with 12 bases spanning the gap. The germline CDR1 and CDR2 sequences are SGHTA and FQGNSA. This CDR3 region has 15 residues. The CDR3 loop reads CASSFTGGLTDTQYF. DNA for the CDR3: TGTGCCAGCAGCTTTACGGGGGGCCTCACAGATACGCAGTATTTT.

This chain connects TRBV30 to TRBJ2-1, with D possibly TRBD1 on 5 matching bases. Germline CDR1 reads GTSNPN; CDR2 reads SVGIG (reference sequence). CDR3 length equals 14 residues. The V gene lost 2 bases and the J gene lost 4 bases, with 12 bases spanning the gap. The CDR3 spells CAWSSSGLYNEQFF. CDR3 coding DNA: TGTGCCTGGAGTAGCTCAGGGCTATACAATGAGCAGTTCTTC.

The rearrangement uses TRBV5-1 and TRBJ2-7; 12 bases fit TRBD2. This CDR3 comprises 15 residues. CDR1 and CDR2 from the germline V gene are SGHRS and YFSETQ. With 4 bases clipped from V and 6 bases from J, the junction kept 8 bases outside the gene matches. The CDR3 protein is CASSPSGGAVAEQYF. DNA for the CDR3: TGCGCCAGCAGCCCTAGCGGGGGGGCTGTTGCCGAGCAGTACTTC.

This chain connects TRBV6-5 to TRBJ2-7, with D maybe TRBD2 (5 bases). CDR1 is MNHEY and CDR2 is SVGAGI in the germline V gene. The CDR3 sequence is 13 residues long. Trimming cost V 5 bases and J 2 bases, with 10 bases left between them. The CDR3 region is CASSKPGTYEQYF. CDR3 coding DNA: TGTGCCAGCAGTAAGCCGGGGACCTACGAGCAGTACTTC.